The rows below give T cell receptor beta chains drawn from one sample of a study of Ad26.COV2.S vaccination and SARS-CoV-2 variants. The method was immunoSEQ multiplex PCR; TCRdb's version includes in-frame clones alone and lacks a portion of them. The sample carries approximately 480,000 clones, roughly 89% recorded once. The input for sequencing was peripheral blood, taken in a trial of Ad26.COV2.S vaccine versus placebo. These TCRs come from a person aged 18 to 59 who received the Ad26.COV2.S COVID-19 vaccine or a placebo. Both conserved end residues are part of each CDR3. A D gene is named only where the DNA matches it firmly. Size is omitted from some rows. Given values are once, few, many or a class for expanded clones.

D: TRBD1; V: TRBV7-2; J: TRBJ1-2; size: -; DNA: TGTGCCAGCAGCCGGGGACAGGGAGGACAGGGCTACACCTTC; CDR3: CASSRGQGGQGYTF
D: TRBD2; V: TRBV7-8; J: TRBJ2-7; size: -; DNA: TGTGCCAGCAGCTTAGAACTAGCGGGAGGGTACGAGCAGTACTTC; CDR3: CASSLELAGGYEQYF
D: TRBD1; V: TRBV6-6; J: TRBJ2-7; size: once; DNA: TGTGCCAGCAGTAGGGACAGGGGCTACGAGCAGTACTTC; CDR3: CASSRDRGYEQYF
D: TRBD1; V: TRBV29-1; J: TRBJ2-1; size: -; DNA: TGCAGCCATGTGAGGGGGCAAGACAATGAGCAGTTCTTC; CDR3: CSHVRGQDNEQFF
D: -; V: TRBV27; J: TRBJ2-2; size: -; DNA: TGTGCCAGCAAAATTTCCGGTGGCAGCTACACCGGGGAGCTGTTTTTT; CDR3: CASKISGGSYTGELFF
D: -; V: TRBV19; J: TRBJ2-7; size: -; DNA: TGTGCCAGTAGTAAGAGTAGCGCCGGCGAGCAGTACTTC; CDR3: CASSKSSAGEQYF
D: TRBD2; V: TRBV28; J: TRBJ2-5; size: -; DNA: TGTGCCAGCTCGGGGCTAGCGGGAATCCAAGAGACCCAGTACTTC; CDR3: CASSGLAGIQETQYF
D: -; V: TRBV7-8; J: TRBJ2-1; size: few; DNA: TGTGCCAGCAGCTTACACAACAGGGACAATGAGCAGTTCTTC; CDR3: CASSLHNRDNEQFF
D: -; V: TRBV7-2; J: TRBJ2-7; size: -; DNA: TGTGCCAGCAGCTTAAGACCTCCATCCCCGACCTACGAGCAGTACTTC; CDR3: CASSLRPPSPTYEQYF
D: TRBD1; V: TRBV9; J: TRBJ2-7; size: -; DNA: TGTGCCAGCAGCAGGGGGCATGACTCCTACGAGCAGTACTTC; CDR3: CASSRGHDSYEQYF
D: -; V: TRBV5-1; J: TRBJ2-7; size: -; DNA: TGCGCCAGCAGTGCTCTAGGGGCGAGTGAGCAGTACTTC; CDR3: CASSALGASEQYF
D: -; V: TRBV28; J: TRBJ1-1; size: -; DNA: TGTGCCAGCAGGTCCAAGAACACTGAAGCTTTCTTT; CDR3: CASRSKNTEAFF
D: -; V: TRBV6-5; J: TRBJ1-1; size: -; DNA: TGTGCCAGCAGTTACGGGGGGGCAGGGAACACTGAAGCTTTCTTT; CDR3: CASSYGGAGNTEAFF
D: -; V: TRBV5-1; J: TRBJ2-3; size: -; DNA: TGCGCCAGCAGCTTGGGGGGGGCCCCGGCAGATACGCAGTATTTT; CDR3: CASSLGGAPADTQYF
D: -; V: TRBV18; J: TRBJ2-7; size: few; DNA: TGTGCCAGCTCATTGGGGGAGGTCTACGAGCAGTACTTC; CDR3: CASSLGEVYEQYF
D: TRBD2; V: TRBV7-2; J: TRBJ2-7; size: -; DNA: TGTGCCAGCAGCTCCCTAGCGGGACCCTTCTACGAGCAGTACTTC; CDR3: CASSSLAGPFYEQYF
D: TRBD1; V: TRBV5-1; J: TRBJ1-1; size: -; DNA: TGCGCCAGCAGCTCGACAGGGTGGGCTTTCTTT; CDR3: CASSSTGWAFF
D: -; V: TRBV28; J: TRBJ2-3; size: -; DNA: TGTGCCAGCACTGGGGCGCGGACAGATACGCAGTATTTT; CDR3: CASTGARTDTQYF
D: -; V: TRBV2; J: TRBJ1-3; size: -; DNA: TGTGCCAGCAGCCCCCCTACCTCTGGAAACACCATATATTTT; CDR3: CASSPPTSGNTIYF
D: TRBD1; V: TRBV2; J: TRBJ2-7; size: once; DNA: TGTGCCAGCAGTGCCCCGGGACAGGGTGGATACGAGCAGTACTTC; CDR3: CASSAPGQGGYEQYF
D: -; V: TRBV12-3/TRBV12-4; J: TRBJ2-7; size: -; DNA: TGTGCCAGCAGTCTTCCTTACTACGAGCAGTACTTC; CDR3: CASSLPYYEQYF
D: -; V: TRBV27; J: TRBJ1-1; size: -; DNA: TGTGCCAGCAGTACCGGCCGGGGTGAAGCTTTCTTT; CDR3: CASSTGRGEAFF